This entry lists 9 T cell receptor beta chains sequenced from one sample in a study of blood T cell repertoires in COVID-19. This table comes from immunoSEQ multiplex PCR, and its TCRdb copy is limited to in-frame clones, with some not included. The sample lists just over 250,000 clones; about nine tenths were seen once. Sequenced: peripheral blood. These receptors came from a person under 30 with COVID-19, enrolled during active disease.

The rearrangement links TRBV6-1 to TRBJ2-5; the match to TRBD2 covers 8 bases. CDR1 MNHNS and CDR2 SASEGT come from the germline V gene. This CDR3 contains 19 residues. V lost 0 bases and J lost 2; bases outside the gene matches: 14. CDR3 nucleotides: TGTGCCAGCAGTGAAGCCTCTCCGGTGGCTAGCGGGCGACAAGAGACCCAGTACTTC. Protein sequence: CASSEASPVASGRQETQYF.

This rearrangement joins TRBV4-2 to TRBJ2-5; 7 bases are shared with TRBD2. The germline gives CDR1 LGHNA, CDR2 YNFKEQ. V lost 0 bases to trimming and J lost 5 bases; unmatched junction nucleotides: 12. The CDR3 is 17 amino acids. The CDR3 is CASSQDGQAGAGETQYF. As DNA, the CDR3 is TGTGCCAGCAGCCAAGACGGTCAGGCGGGAGCGGGGGAGACCCAGTACTTC.

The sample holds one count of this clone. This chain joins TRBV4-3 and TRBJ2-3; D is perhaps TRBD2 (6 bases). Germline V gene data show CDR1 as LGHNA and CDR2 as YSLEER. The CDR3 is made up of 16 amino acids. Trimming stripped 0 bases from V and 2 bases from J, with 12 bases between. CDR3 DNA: TGCGCCAGCAGCCAAGAGGCGGACTATGACACAGATACGCAGTATTTT. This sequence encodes CASSQEADYDTDTQYF.

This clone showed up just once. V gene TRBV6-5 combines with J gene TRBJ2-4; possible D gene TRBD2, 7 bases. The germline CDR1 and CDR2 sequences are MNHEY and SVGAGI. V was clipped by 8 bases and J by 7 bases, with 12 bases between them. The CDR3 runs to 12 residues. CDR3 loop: CASWGGGNIQYF. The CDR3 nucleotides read TGTGCCAGCTGGGGAGGGGGGAACATTCAGTACTTC.

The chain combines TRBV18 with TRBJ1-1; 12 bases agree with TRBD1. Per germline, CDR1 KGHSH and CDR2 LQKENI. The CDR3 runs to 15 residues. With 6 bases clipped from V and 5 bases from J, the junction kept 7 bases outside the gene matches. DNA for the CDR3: TGTGCCAGCTCGGAGGGGACAGGGGGCCAGACTGAAGCTTTCTTT. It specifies CASSEGTGGQTEAFF. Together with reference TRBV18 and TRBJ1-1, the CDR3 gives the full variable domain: NAGVMQNPRHLVRRRGQEARLRCSPMKGHSHVYWYRQLPEEGLKFMVYLQKENIIDESGMPKERFSAEFPKEGPSILRIQQVVRGDSAAYFCASSEGTGGQTEAFFGQGTRLTVV.

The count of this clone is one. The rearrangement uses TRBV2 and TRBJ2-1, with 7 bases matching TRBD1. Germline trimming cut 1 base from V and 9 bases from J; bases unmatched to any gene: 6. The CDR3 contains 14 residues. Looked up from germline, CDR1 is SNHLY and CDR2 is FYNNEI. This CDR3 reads CASSEGGQFGEQFF. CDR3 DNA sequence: TGTGCCAGCAGTGAAGGGGGACAGTTTGGTGAGCAGTTCTTC.

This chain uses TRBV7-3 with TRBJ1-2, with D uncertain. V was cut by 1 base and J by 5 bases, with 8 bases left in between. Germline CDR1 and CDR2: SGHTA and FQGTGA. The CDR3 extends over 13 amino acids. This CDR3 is CASSLMGGYGYTF. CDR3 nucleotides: TGTGCCAGCAGCTTAATGGGAGGGTATGGCTACACCTTC.

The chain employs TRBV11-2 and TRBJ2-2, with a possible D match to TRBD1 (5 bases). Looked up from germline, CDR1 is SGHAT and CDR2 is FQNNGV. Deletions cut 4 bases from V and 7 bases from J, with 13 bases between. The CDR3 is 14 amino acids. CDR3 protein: CASSYDQGYGELFF. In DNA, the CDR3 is TGTGCCAGCAGCTACGATCAGGGTTACGGGGAGCTGTTTTTT. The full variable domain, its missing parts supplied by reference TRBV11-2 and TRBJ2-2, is EAGVAQSPRYKIIEKRQSVAFWCNPISGHATLYWYQQILGQGPKLLIQFQNNGVVDDSQLPKDRFSAERLKGVDSTLKIQPAKLEDSAVYLCASSYDQGYGELFFGEGSRLTVL.

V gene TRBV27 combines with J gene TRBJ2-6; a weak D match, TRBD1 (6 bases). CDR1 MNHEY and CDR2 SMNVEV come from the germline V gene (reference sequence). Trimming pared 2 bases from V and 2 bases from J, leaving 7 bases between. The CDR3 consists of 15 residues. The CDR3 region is CASSLGGAGANVLTF. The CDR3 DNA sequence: TGTGCCAGCAGTTTAGGGGGCGCTGGGGCCAACGTCCTGACTTTC.